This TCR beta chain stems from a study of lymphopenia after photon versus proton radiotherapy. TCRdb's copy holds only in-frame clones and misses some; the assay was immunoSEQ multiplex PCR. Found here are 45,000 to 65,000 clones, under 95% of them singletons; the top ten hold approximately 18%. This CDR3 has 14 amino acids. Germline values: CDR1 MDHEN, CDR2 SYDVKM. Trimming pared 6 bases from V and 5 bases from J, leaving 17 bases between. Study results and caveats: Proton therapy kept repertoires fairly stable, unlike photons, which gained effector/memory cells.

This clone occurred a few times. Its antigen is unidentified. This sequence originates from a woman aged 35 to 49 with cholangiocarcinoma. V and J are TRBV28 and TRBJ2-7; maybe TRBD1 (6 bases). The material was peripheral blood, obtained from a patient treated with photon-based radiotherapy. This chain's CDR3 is CASSLPQGRHEQYF. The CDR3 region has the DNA TGTGCCAGCAGCTTACCACAGGGTCGCCACGAGCAGTACTTC.